This is a list of T cell receptor beta chains from one sample in a study of control samples from healthy donors and cancer patients. Data came from immunoSEQ multiplex PCR; TCRdb stores just in-frame clones and leaves some out. The sample gives roughly 200,000 clones, about 93% of which show up once; around 1.6% is in the top ten. Sequenced sample: blood. These receptors were taken from a man aged 18 to 29 in good health. Each CDR3 is given with its conserved first and last residue. D genes are given only for firm matches. Expanded clones get a size class; other rows say once, few or many, or leave the size out.

j_call | clone_size | d_call | v_call | cdr3_nt | cdr3_aa
TRBJ2-7 | - | - | TRBV15 | TGTGCCACCAGCAGAGAGGCGCCCTCCTACGAGCAGTACTTC | CATSREAPSYEQYF
TRBJ2-6 | - | - | TRBV9 | TGTGCCAGCAGCCCAGGGCAGTGGGCCAGGGAAAGATCGCGGGCCAACGTCCTGACTTTC | CASSPGQWARERSRANVLTF
TRBJ2-3 | - | - | TRBV27 | TGTGCCAGTCACTCCCTCGGGGGAGATACGCAGTATTTT | CASHSLGGDTQYF
TRBJ1-5 | - | - | TRBV6-5 | TGTGCCAGCAGCTGGGGTACATACAATCAGCCCCAGCATTTT | CASSWGTYNQPQHF
TRBJ2-7 | - | - | TRBV4-1 | TGCGCCAGCAGCCAACGACCCGCGGGTTACGAGCAGTACTTC | CASSQRPAGYEQYF
TRBJ1-2 | once | - | TRBV30 | TGTGCCTGGAGTCTTCTAGCGGGTTTTTGGATGGATGGCTACACCTTC | CAWSLLAGFWMDGYTF
TRBJ1-2 | - | TRBD1 | TRBV6-6 | TGTGCCAGCAGTTCTACAGGGGGCGTGGGCTACACCTTC | CASSSTGGVGYTF
TRBJ1-1 | - | - | TRBV5-1 | TGCGCCAGCAGCTCGGACAGCCGTGAAGCTTTCTTT | CASSSDSREAFF
TRBJ2-1 | - | - | TRBV9 | TGTGCCAGCAGCGTAGTAAGTCAGGCCGTTGGCAATGAGCAGTTCTTC | CASSVVSQAVGNEQFF
TRBJ2-1 | once | TRBD2 | TRBV30 | TGTGCCTGGATTGGGAGGGGAGACAATGAGCAGTTCTTC | CAWIGRGDNEQFF
TRBJ1-1 | - | - | TRBV7-3 | TGTGCCAGCAGCTTAACGGCTTTGAACACTGAAGCTTTCTTT | CASSLTALNTEAFF
TRBJ1-2 | - | - | TRBV20-1 | TGCAGTGCTAGTATACAAGGCTGTGGCTACACCTTC | CSASIQGCGYTF
TRBJ1-3 | - | TRBD1 | TRBV28 | TGTGCCAGCAGTTTGAGGTGGGACAGGGTATCCGGAAACACCATATATTTT | CASSLRWDRVSGNTIYF
TRBJ2-1 | - | TRBD2 | TRBV6-2/TRBV6-3 | TGTGCCAGCAGTTACCTCCCGCGGGGGGGGTACAATGAGCAGTTCTTC | CASSYLPRGGYNEQFF
TRBJ1-4 | - | - | TRBV28 | TGTGCCAGCAGTTTGAACAGGGTGGACGAAAAACTGTTTTTT | CASSLNRVDEKLFF
TRBJ1-2 | - | - | TRBV5-1 | TGCGCCAGCAGCTTGGGGACGGGCTATGGCTACACCTTC | CASSLGTGYGYTF
TRBJ1-4 | - | - | TRBV6-5 | TGTGCCAGCATCCGGCGGGGGGCGAATGAAAAACTGTTTTTT | CASIRRGANEKLFF
TRBJ2-7 | few | TRBD1 | TRBV6-5 | TGTGCCAGCAGCAGGACAGGGGGCGAGCAGTACTTC | CASSRTGGEQYF
TRBJ1-4 | once | TRBD1 | TRBV5-6 | TGTGCCAGCAGCCAGGGGACAGGGCTTAATGAAAAACTGTTTTTT | CASSQGTGLNEKLFF
TRBJ2-2 | - | - | TRBV6-1 | TGTGCCAGCAGTGAGTTCGGACAGTTTACCGGGGAGCTGTTTTTT | CASSEFGQFTGELFF
TRBJ1-3 | - | - | TRBV11-2 | TGTGCCAGCAGCTTCGTCTCCGACTCTGGAAACACCATATATTTT | CASSFVSDSGNTIYF
TRBJ1-1 | - | - | TRBV5-1 | TGCGCCAGCAGCTTTCAGGGGAACACTGAAGCTTTCTTT | CASSFQGNTEAFF
TRBJ1-3 | - | - | TRBV2 | TGTGCCAGCGGTGGGAGCTCTGGAAACACCATATATTTT | CASGGSSGNTIYF
TRBJ2-2 | - | TRBD2 | TRBV4-1 | TGCGCCAGCCGGAGACTAGCGGTCACCGGGGAGCTGTTTTTT | CASRRLAVTGELFF
TRBJ2-1 | - | - | TRBV9 | TGTGCCAGCAGCCCATCCCCTGATGAGCAGTTCTTC | CASSPSPDEQFF
TRBJ2-1 | - | TRBD2 | TRBV19 | TGTGCCACCATCTCCCGGCTAGCGGGGGGATACAATGAGCAGTTCTTC | CATISRLAGGYNEQFF
TRBJ2-1 | - | - | TRBV4-1 | TGCGCCAGCAGCCTAACCTCTCTTTTAAATGAGCAGTTCTTC | CASSLTSLLNEQFF
TRBJ2-6 | once | - | TRBV24-1 | TGTGCCACCAGTGATTCTGCAGGCCACCTTGCCTCTGGGGCCAACGTCCTGACTTTC | CATSDSAGHLASGANVLTF
TRBJ1-2 | - | TRBD1 | TRBV24-1 | TGTGCCACCAGTGATACACGACAGGGGGGGACCTATGGCTACACCTTC | CATSDTRQGGTYGYTF
TRBJ2-2 | - | - | TRBV5-4 | TGTGCCAGCAGCTTGGCCAGGTCGGGGGTCGGGGAGCTGTTTTTT | CASSLARSGVGELFF
TRBJ1-5 | - | - | TRBV30 | TGTGCCTGGAGTGGACAGAATCAGCCCCAGCATTTT | CAWSGQNQPQHF
TRBJ1-5 | - | - | TRBV21-1 | TGTGCCAGCAGCCAAACGACAGGGGCCTGCAATCAGCCCCAGCATTTT | CASSQTTGACNQPQHF
TRBJ2-7 | - | - | TRBV27 | TGTGCCAGCAGTTCCGGTAGCTCCTACGAGCAGTACTTC | CASSSGSSYEQYF
TRBJ1-5 | - | - | TRBV6-1 | TGTGCCAGCAGTGAAACACTTTATCAGCCCCAGCATTTT | CASSETLYQPQHF
TRBJ2-6 | - | TRBD1 | TRBV29-1 | TGCAGCGTTGGAGCAGGGGGTGGCTCTGGGGCCAACGTCCTGACTTTC | CSVGAGGGSGANVLTF
TRBJ2-2 | - | - | TRBV7-9 | TGTGCCAGCACTCCTAAGGGGGGGATTGGCACCGGGGAGCTGTTTTTT | CASTPKGGIGTGELFF
TRBJ2-7 | - | - | TRBV2 | TGTGCCAGCAGGGGACTCCATACCACACCCCTCGAGCAGTACTTC | CASRGLHTTPLEQYF
TRBJ1-2 | - | - | TRBV6-4 | TGTGCCAACACTCAATTAGGGGGGGCAGGGAACTATGGCTACACCTTC | CANTQLGGAGNYGYTF
TRBJ1-5 | - | - | TRBV30 | TGTGCCTGGGGTTCCAATCAGCCCCAGCATTTT | CAWGSNQPQHF
TRBJ1-1 | - | - | TRBV9 | TGTGCCAGCAGCGTAGGTCCGAACACTGAAGCTTTCTTT | CASSVGPNTEAFF
TRBJ2-1 | - | TRBD1 | TRBV5-1 | TGCGCCAGCAGCGCACCAGGGGGAATGGAAAATGAGCAGTTCTTC | CASSAPGGMENEQFF
TRBJ2-3 | - | - | TRBV7-3 | TGTGCCAGCAGCTTATTCGCCCGTACAGATACGCAGTATTTT | CASSLFARTDTQYF
TRBJ1-4 | - | - | TRBV19 | TGTGCCAGTAATCGACGTGAAGTCGGGAAACTGTTTTTT | CASNRREVGKLFF
TRBJ1-2 | - | - | TRBV5-1 | TGCGCCAGCAGCTTCGGAGGCGATGGCTACACCTTC | CASSFGGDGYTF
TRBJ2-3 | - | - | TRBV24-1 | TGTGCCACCAGTGACCCCGCCGACGGATACACAGATACGCAGTATTTT | CATSDPADGYTDTQYF
TRBJ1-1 | - | - | TRBV19 | TGTGCCAGTAGTATAGATCCGCAGGGCAGGCAGAACACTGAAGCTTTCTTT | CASSIDPQGRQNTEAFF
TRBJ2-7 | - | TRBD2 | TRBV5-1 | TGCGCCAGCAGCTGGGGGACTAGCGGGGGTTACGAGCAGTACTTC | CASSWGTSGGYEQYF
TRBJ2-6 | - | TRBD1 | TRBV24-1 | TGTGCCACCAGTGATACGACAGGGTCTGGGGCCAACGTCCTGACTTTC | CATSDTTGSGANVLTF
TRBJ1-2 | - | TRBD1 | TRBV3-1/TRBV3-2 | TGTGCCAGCAGCCAAGTTCCCCAGGGGGCACGTTATGGCTACACCTTC | CASSQVPQGARYGYTF